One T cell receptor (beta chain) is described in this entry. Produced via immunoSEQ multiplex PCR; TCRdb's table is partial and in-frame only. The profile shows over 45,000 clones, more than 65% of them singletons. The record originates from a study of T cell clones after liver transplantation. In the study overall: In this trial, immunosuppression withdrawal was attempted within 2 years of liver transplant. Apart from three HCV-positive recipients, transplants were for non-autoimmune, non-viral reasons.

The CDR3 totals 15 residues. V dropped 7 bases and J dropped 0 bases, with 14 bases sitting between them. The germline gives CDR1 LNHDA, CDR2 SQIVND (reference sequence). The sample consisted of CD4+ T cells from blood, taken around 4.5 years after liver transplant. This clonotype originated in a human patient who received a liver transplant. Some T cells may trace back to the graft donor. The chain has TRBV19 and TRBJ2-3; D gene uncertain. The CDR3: CASTASPASTDTQYF. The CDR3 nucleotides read TGTGCCAGTACTGCGTCCCCGGCTAGCACAGATACGCAGTATTTT.